These T cell receptor beta chains were read from a single sample in a study of cytomegalovirus exposure and HLA in healthy donors. This table comes from immunoSEQ multiplex PCR, and its TCRdb copy is limited to in-frame clones, with some not included. The sample carries roughly 140,000 clones, about 88% recorded once. Source material: PBMCs. The receptors were gathered from a man between 18 and 29 years old in good health and CMV-seropositive. Each CDR3 is given with its conserved first and last residue. A D gene is named only where the DNA matches it firmly. Some rows have no size entry. The others give once, few or many, or a class for an expanded clone.

abundance	v_gene	j_gene	d_gene	CDR3aa	CDR3nt
-	TRBV2	TRBJ2-7	TRBD1	CASNSPRTGLYEQYF	TGTGCCAGCAATTCGCCCAGGACAGGGTTGTACGAGCAGTACTTC
-	TRBV5-6	TRBJ2-2	TRBD1	CASSFGTGGTGELFF	TGTGCCAGCAGCTTTGGAACAGGGGGCACCGGGGAGCTGTTTTTT
-	TRBV10-3	TRBJ2-7	-	CAISESSGSYEQYF	TGTGCCATCAGTGAGTCTAGCGGCTCCTACGAGCAGTACTTC
-	TRBV4-1	TRBJ2-5	TRBD1	CASSPRDRVETQYF	TGCGCCAGCAGCCCCAGGGACAGGGTGGAGACCCAGTACTTC
-	TRBV29-1	TRBJ2-5	-	CSARQQETQYF	TGCAGCGCCAGACAGCAAGAGACCCAGTACTTC
few	TRBV15	TRBJ2-1	-	CATSSLDEQFF	TGTGCCACCAGCAGCCTAGATGAGCAGTTCTTC
-	TRBV11-2	TRBJ2-5	-	CASTPPRSGPQETQYF	TGTGCCAGCACCCCTCCGAGGAGCGGGCCGCAAGAGACCCAGTACTTC
-	TRBV10-2	TRBJ2-7	TRBD1	CASSENLGQGYEQYF	TGCGCCAGCAGTGAGAACTTAGGACAGGGGTACGAGCAGTACTTC
-	TRBV5-4	TRBJ2-1	TRBD2	CASSMGLAGGDEQFF	TGTGCCAGCAGCATGGGACTAGCGGGAGGGGATGAGCAGTTCTTC
-	TRBV6-4	TRBJ2-1	TRBD1	CASSDGTGRGEQFF	TGTGCCAGCAGTGACGGGACAGGGAGGGGTGAGCAGTTCTTC
-	TRBV10-3	TRBJ2-7	TRBD1	CATFPQDRDSYEQYF	TGTGCCACCTTCCCTCAGGACAGGGATTCCTACGAGCAGTACTTC
-	TRBV5-6	TRBJ2-5	-	CASSLEAVAPHQETQYF	TGTGCCAGCAGCTTGGAAGCGGTAGCCCCCCACCAAGAGACCCAGTACTTC
-	TRBV18	TRBJ2-5	-	CASSSGPQETQYF	TGTGCCAGCTCATCCGGTCCACAAGAGACCCAGTACTTC
-	TRBV6-1	TRBJ1-6	-	CASSEAGDRPQRNSPLHF	TGTGCCAGCAGTGAAGCAGGCGACAGGCCGCAGCGTAATTCACCCCTCCACTTT
-	TRBV12-5	TRBJ2-5	TRBD1	CASGKTGGTETQYF	TGTGCTAGTGGCAAAACAGGGGGCACAGAGACCCAGTACTTC
-	TRBV5-1	TRBJ1-4	TRBD1	CASSRTGQEKLFF	TGCGCCAGCAGCCGGACAGGCCAGGAAAAACTGTTTTTT
once	TRBV30	TRBJ1-2	-	CAWSVGGTTNYGYTF	TGTGCCTGGAGTGTAGGAGGCACTACTAACTATGGCTACACCTTC
-	TRBV6-5	TRBJ1-6	TRBD1	CASSTGGLSPLHF	TGTGCCAGCAGTACAGGGGGCCTTTCACCCCTCCACTTT
-	TRBV18	TRBJ1-2	TRBD1	CASSKLEQGAAGYTF	TGTGCCAGCTCGAAGCTCGAACAGGGGGCGGCTGGCTACACCTTC
-	TRBV19	TRBJ1-5	-	CASSQGDSQPQHF	TGTGCCAGTTCACAGGGTGACAGTCAGCCCCAGCATTTT
-	TRBV25-1	TRBJ1-3	-	CASTLGGGQGNTIYF	TGTGCCAGCACCCTCGGGGGAGGGCAAGGAAACACCATATATTTT
-	TRBV6-6	TRBJ2-7	TRBD1	CASSYRGTGTYEQYF	TGTGCCAGCAGTTACCGGGGGACAGGAACTTACGAGCAGTACTTC
once	TRBV5-4	TRBJ2-1	-	CASSLRLLSGNEQFF	TGTGCCAGCAGCTTAAGACTACTATCTGGGAATGAGCAGTTCTTC
few	TRBV30	TRBJ1-5	-	CAWSRDFLYQPQHF	TGTGCCTGGAGCAGGGACTTCCTCTATCAGCCCCAGCATTTT
-	TRBV6-5	TRBJ2-1	TRBD1	CASSYLDREYGEQFF	TGTGCCAGCAGTTACCTTGACAGGGAGTACGGTGAGCAGTTCTTC
once	TRBV25-1	TRBJ2-5	TRBD2	CASSDQSGSDTQYF	TGTGCCAGCAGTGACCAAAGCGGGAGTGATACCCAGTACTTC
-	TRBV5-6	TRBJ2-7	-	CASSFGGLGEQYF	TGTGCCAGCAGCTTCGGGGGGCTGGGGGAGCAGTACTTC
-	TRBV7-7	TRBJ2-5	TRBD2	CASSPGLVETQYF	TGTGCTAGCAGCCCGGGACTAGTAGAGACCCAGTACTTC
-	TRBV2	TRBJ1-5	TRBD1	CASLQTGGNQPQHF	TGTGCCAGCTTGCAAACAGGGGGCAATCAGCCCCAGCATTTT
few	TRBV30	TRBJ2-1	-	CAWSVHGGIHNEQFF	TGTGCCTGGAGTGTACATGGGGGGATCCACAATGAGCAGTTCTTC
-	TRBV5-6	TRBJ1-4	TRBD1	CASSLTGTGGEKLFF	TGTGCCAGCAGCTTAACCGGGACAGGGGGTGAAAAACTGTTTTTT
-	TRBV28	TRBJ2-4	TRBD1	CASAPRGQANGIQYF	TGTGCCAGCGCTCCTAGGGGACAGGCCAACGGGATTCAGTACTTC
-	TRBV5-6	TRBJ2-5	TRBD1	CASSFGQGLETQYF	TGTGCCAGCAGCTTCGGACAGGGCCTGGAGACCCAGTACTTC
-	TRBV14	TRBJ1-6	-	CASSQYVSLHF	TGTGCCAGCAGCCAGTATGTTTCCCTCCACTTT
-	TRBV6-6	TRBJ2-7	TRBD1	CASSPPGQSSYEQYF	TGTGCCAGCAGTCCACCGGGACAGAGCTCCTACGAGCAGTACTTC
-	TRBV5-4	TRBJ1-2	-	CASSLSGRGAEYYGYTF	TGTGCCAGCAGCTTGAGCGGTCGGGGGGCGGAATACTATGGCTACACCTTC
-	TRBV11-2	TRBJ1-4	-	CASSLVAGEKLFF	TGTGCCAGCAGCTTAGTTGCAGGCGAAAAACTGTTTTTT
-	TRBV30	TRBJ1-2	TRBD1	CAWSQGGFYGYTF	TGTGCCTGGAGTCAAGGGGGCTTCTATGGCTACACCTTC
-	TRBV14	TRBJ2-1	TRBD2	CASSFRGLAGGEQFF	TGTGCCAGCAGCTTTCGTGGACTAGCGGGAGGTGAGCAGTTCTTC
-	TRBV7-9	TRBJ2-7	TRBD2	CASSHSSGPYEQYF	TGTGCCAGCAGCCATTCTAGCGGCCCCTACGAGCAGTACTTC
-	TRBV6-1	TRBJ1-4	TRBD1	CASRDRGLANEKLFF	TGTGCCAGCAGGGACAGGGGGCTAGCTAATGAAAAACTGTTTTTT
-	TRBV14	TRBJ1-3	-	CASSQVGNTIYF	TGTGCCAGCAGCCAAGTGGGCAACACCATATATTTT
-	TRBV7-8	TRBJ1-1	-	CASTPTVNTEAFF	TGTGCCAGCACCCCGACAGTGAACACTGAAGCTTTCTTT
-	TRBV7-8	TRBJ2-1	TRBD2	CASSFRLAGAYNEQFF	TGTGCCAGCAGCTTCAGACTAGCGGGGGCCTACAATGAGCAGTTCTTC
-	TRBV5-4	TRBJ2-1	TRBD2	CASSLYNLRTSGRNNEQFF	TGTGCCAGCAGCTTGTATAACTTAAGGACTAGCGGGAGAAATAATGAGCAGTTCTTC
medium-sized	TRBV25-1	TRBJ2-7	TRBD1	CASSEAGTEPYEQYF	TGTGCCAGCAGTGAGGCCGGGACAGAACCCTACGAGCAGTACTTC
-	TRBV5-1	TRBJ2-1	-	CASSLAEGWYRNEQFF	TGCGCCAGCAGCTTGGCCGAGGGCTGGTATCGCAATGAGCAGTTCTTC